The entry below describes one T cell receptor (beta chain). Germline V lookup: CDR1 MNHEY, CDR2 SVGAGI. The V end was cut by 6 bases, the J end by 5 bases, with 22 bases between. This CDR3 spans 16 amino acids. The source of the sample is a study of cytomegalovirus exposure and HLA in healthy donors. Vbeta (60) and Jbeta (13) primers were used in the PCR. Method: immunoSEQ multiplex PCR; TCRdb's copy keeps in-frame clones and lacks some. The sample holds about 90,000 clones, approximately 65% seen once. The receptor was derived from a woman under 40 in good health and CMV-seropositive. The sample consisted of PBMCs. This sequence joins TRBV6-5 and TRBJ1-1; the D gene is possibly TRBD1 (5 bases). This CDR3 reads CASRYVGGAIWTEAFF. The DNA of the CDR3 is TGTGCCAGCAGGTACGTCGGTGGGGCGATATGGACTGAAGCTTTCTTT.